Following are 27 T cell receptor beta chains from one sample sequenced in a study of blood T cell repertoires in COVID-19. The assay was immunoSEQ multiplex PCR, and TCRdb's table has in-frame clones only and misses some. Of some 80,000 clones listed, around 84% were seen once; the top ten hold under 45%. Sequencing was carried out using peripheral blood. The receptors here all came from a woman in her 70s with acute or convalescent COVID-19.

The gene calls are TRBV2 and TRBJ1-1; perhaps TRBD1 as D (5 bases). This CDR3 is built from 14 residues. V lost 7 bases to trimming and J lost 0 bases, with 12 bases between them. CDR1 is SNHLY and CDR2 is FYNNEI in the germline V gene. The CDR3 here is CASKWAGMNTEAFF. The CDR3 nucleotides are TGTGCCAGCAAGTGGGCAGGGATGAACACTGAAGCTTTCTTT.

J is TRBJ2-1 and V is TRBV27; the match to TRBD2 covers 11 bases. This CDR3 is built from 16 residues. CDR1 and CDR2 from the germline V gene are MNHEY and SMNVEV (reference sequence). The V segment lost 4 bases and the J segment 8 bases; nucleotides outside the gene matches: 10. The CDR3 region has the DNA TGTGCCAGCAGTTCCCGACTAGCGGGGAATCTCGATGAGCAGTTCTTC. It is translated as CASSSRLAGNLDEQFF.

J is TRBJ1-1 and V is TRBV6-1; maybe TRBD1 (5 bases). The germline V gene encodes CDR1 MNHNS and CDR2 SASEGT. V lost 3 bases, J lost 8 bases, and 13 bases lay in between. The CDR3 runs 13 residues. The CDR3 DNA reads as TGTGCCAGCAGTGATGGGGCCGTTACAGAAGCTTTCTTT. Its protein is CASSDGAVTEAFF.

This clone was seen a single time. The rearrangement joins TRBV2 to TRBJ1-1, with 7 nucleotides matching TRBD1. Germline assignment: CDR1 SNHLY and CDR2 FYNNEI. V shed 4 bases and J 7 bases; nucleotides not matched to a gene: 3. CDR3 length equals 12 residues. Written as DNA, the CDR3 is TGTGCCAGCAGTGTCCGGGACAGTGAAGCTTTCTTT. Translated, it gives CASSVRDSEAFF.

This clone was seen a few times. The chain combines TRBV2 with TRBJ1-1, with 9 bases identical to TRBD1. Germline CDR1 reads SNHLY; CDR2 reads FYNNEI. The CDR3 sequence is 14 residues long. J gave up 5 bases and V 3 bases, and 4 bases lay outside the gene matches. CDR3: CASSDMDRGTEAFF. In DNA form, the CDR3 reads TGTGCCAGCAGTGATATGGACAGGGGAACTGAAGCTTTCTTT.

This sequence joins TRBV20-1 and TRBJ2-1, with TRBD1 as a possible D gene (6 bases). V was shortened by 6 bases and J by 15 bases, with 18 bases between the two germline ends. Germline CDR1 reads DFQATT; CDR2 reads SNEGSKA (reference sequence). The CDR3 loop spans 11 amino acids. This CDR3 reads CSAWDTPNWFF. The CDR3 DNA is TGCAGTGCCTGGGACACCCCCAACTGGTTCTTC.

This chain uses TRBV18 with TRBJ2-1, with D possibly being TRBD1 (5 bases). V was trimmed by 4 bases and J by 4 bases, leaving 5 bases between them. This CDR3 is 12 amino acids long. Germline V gene lookup returns CDR1 KGHSH and CDR2 LQKENI. CDR3 DNA: TGTGCCAGCTCACAGGGGTACAATGAGCAGTTCTTC. Its translation: CASSQGYNEQFF.

CDR3 in DNA: TGTGCCAGCAGCGACAGGGTGCAGAACTATGGCTACACCTTC. It specifies CASSDRVQNYGYTF. The V call is TRBV2, the J call TRBJ1-2; 7 positions match TRBD1. The germline V gene encodes CDR1 SNHLY and CDR2 FYNNEI. J lost 2 bases, V lost 6 bases, and 6 bases had no gene match. The CDR3 consists of 14 residues.

The chain is built from TRBV12-3 or TRBV12-4 and TRBJ1-3, with TRBD1 identical over 7 bases. The trim removed 9 bases at V and 2 bases at J, leaving 4 bases unmatched. The CDR3 is made up of 13 amino acids. The CDR3 protein is CASNRGPGNTIYF. For the CDR3, the DNA is TGTGCCAGTAACAGGGGCCCTGGAAACACCATATATTTT.

The V gene is TRBV6-5, the J gene TRBJ1-4; D gene uncertain. CDR3 length: 13 amino acids. Trimming removed 7 bases from V and 7 bases from J, with 13 bases in between. Germline V gives CDR1 MNHEY, CDR2 SVGAGI. The CDR3 DNA reads as TGTGCCAGCAATTCTGCGTCCGTTGAAAAACTGTTTTTT. It codes for CASNSASVEKLFF.

V and J are TRBV29-1 and TRBJ2-1, with TRBD2 matching over 12 bases. The CDR3 is made up of 16 amino acids. In germline, CDR1 is SQVTM, CDR2 ANQGSEA. The trim removed 3 bases at V and 0 bases at J, leaving 3 bases unmatched. The CDR3 bases are TGCAGCGTTGACCCGACTAGCGGGAGCTCCTACAATGAGCAGTTCTTC. Residues: CSVDPTSGSSYNEQFF.

This chain joins TRBV19 and TRBJ2-2; D is unresolved. CDR1 is LNHDA, CDR2 SQIVND, per germline (reference sequence). The CDR3 contains 15 residues. V was clipped by 3 bases and J by 2 bases, with 10 bases between them. The CDR3 sequence is CASSMVLLNTGELFF. As DNA, the CDR3 is TGTGCCAGTAGTATGGTGCTACTCAACACCGGGGAGCTGTTTTTT.

This rearrangement joins TRBV6-5 to TRBJ1-4, with 8 bases lining up with TRBD1. The V gene end was trimmed by 6 bases and the J gene end by 8 bases; junction bases not matched to a gene: 8. The germline gives CDR1 MNHEY, CDR2 SVGAGI. CDR3 length equals 14 residues. This chain's CDR3 is CASRAGGFEEKLFF. In DNA form, the CDR3 reads TGTGCCAGCAGAGCAGGGGGCTTCGAGGAAAAACTGTTTTTT.

The chain joins TRBV11-1 to TRBJ2-3; TRBD1 agrees at 7 bases. Unmatched junction bases numbered 6, after V lost 5 bases and J lost 1 base. This CDR3 spans 15 amino acids. Germline assignment: CDR1 SGHAT and CDR2 FQDESV (reference sequence). In DNA, the CDR3 is TGTGCCAGCAGCAAACGGACAGGTCGCACAGATACGCAGTATTTT. This encodes CASSKRTGRTDTQYF.

J is TRBJ1-5 and V is TRBV6-5; perhaps TRBD1 as D (6 bases). V was clipped by 7 bases and J by 6 bases, with 16 bases between them. CDR3 length equals 14 residues. CDR1 is MNHEY and CDR2 is SVGAGI in the germline V gene. The CDR3 is CASTPLAQGQPQHF. In DNA form, the CDR3 reads TGTGCCAGCACCCCACTCGCACAGGGTCAGCCCCAGCATTTT.

This clone appeared a few times. At the DNA level, this CDR3 is encoded by other sequences in the same sample as well. The rearrangement links TRBV5-1 to TRBJ2-7; 7 bases line up with TRBD2. This CDR3 is built from 14 residues. CDR1 and CDR2 from the germline V gene are SGHRS and YFSETQ. V dropped 4 bases and J dropped 2; count of bases not matched to a gene: 6. CDR3 bases: TGCGCCAGCAGCCCCCTGGGGGGGACCTACGAGCAGTACTTC. Its protein is CASSPLGGTYEQYF.

The chain links TRBV2 to TRBJ2-2; TRBD2 agrees at 13 bases. CDR3 length: 14 residues. The germline gives CDR1 SNHLY, CDR2 FYNNEI. V shed 6 bases and J 9 bases; nucleotides not matched to a gene: 4. The DNA for the CDR3 is TGTGCCAGCAGGCGGACTAGCGGGAGCCGGGAGCTGTTTTTT. Amino acid sequence: CASRRTSGSRELFF. The full variable domain, with the rest looked up from reference TRBV2 and TRBJ2-2, is EPEVTQTPSHQVTQMGQEVILRCVPISNHLYFYWYRQILGQKVEFLVSFYNNEISEKSEIFDDQFSVERPDGSNFTLKIRSTKLEDSAMYFCASRRTSGSRELFFGEGSRLTVL.

The V and J genes are TRBV2 and TRBJ2-1, with 11 bases fitting TRBD2. Unmatched junction bases numbered 3, after V lost 3 bases and J lost 8 bases. There are 14 residues in the CDR3. Per the germline V gene, CDR1 is SNHLY and CDR2 is FYNNEI. CDR3 in DNA: TGTGCCAGCAGTGATGCTAGCGGGAGGTATGAGCAGTTCTTC. This gives the protein CASSDASGRYEQFF.

J is TRBJ1-5 and V is TRBV7-8; tentative D call: TRBD1 (6 bases). Trimming shortened V by 3 bases and J by 5 bases, and 11 bases separated the two germline ends. Germline lookup yields CDR1 SGHVS and CDR2 FQNEAQ. The CDR3 extends over 14 amino acids. The CDR3 is CASSFGGGDQPQHF. Written as DNA, the CDR3 is TGTGCCAGCAGCTTCGGGGGGGGCGATCAGCCCCAGCATTTT.

The genes are TRBV27 and TRBJ1-2, with 7 bases aligning to TRBD1. Germline V lookup: CDR1 MNHEY, CDR2 SMNVEV (reference sequence). The CDR3 runs to 18 residues. The V and J ends lost 4 bases and 0 bases, in that order; junction bases with no gene match: 14. CDR3 in DNA: TGTGCCAGCAGTTCCCACCGGAGACAGGGCCTTTCTAACTATGGCTACACCTTC. Its protein product is CASSSHRRQGLSNYGYTF.

In DNA form, the CDR3 reads TGTGCCTGGAGCGCCCGGGGCAATCAGCCCCAGCATTTT. Translation gives CAWSARGNQPQHF. The chain has TRBV30 and TRBJ1-5; D is uncertain. CDR1 and CDR2 from the germline V gene are GTSNPN and SVGIG (reference sequence). V lost 3 bases to trimming and J lost 2 bases, with 8 bases between them. The CDR3 has 13 residues. The whole variable domain, remainder taken from reference TRBV30 and TRBJ1-5, is SQTIHQWPATLVQPVGSPLSLECTVEGTSNPNLYWYRQAAGRGLQLLFYSVGIGQISSEVPQNLSASRPQDRQFILSSKKLLLSDSGFYLCAWSARGNQPQHFGDGTRLSIL.

This chain uses TRBV4-2 with TRBJ2-2, with D possibly TRBD1 on 6 matching bases. The ends were cut back, 4 bases at V and 2 bases at J, with 8 bases in the middle. The germline CDR1 and CDR2 sequences are LGHNA and YNFKEQ. The CDR3 runs to 14 residues. Written as DNA, the CDR3 is TGTGCCAGCAGCCCGGGACACAACACCGGGGAGCTGTTTTTT. This encodes CASSPGHNTGELFF.

The V call is TRBV9, the J call TRBJ2-1; D gene uncertain. V was shortened by 0 bases and J by 12 bases, with 13 bases between the two germline ends. Germline CDR1 reads SGDLS; CDR2 reads YYNGEE. This CDR3 has 13 amino acids. CDR3 protein: CASSVVPRQRQFF. The CDR3 DNA is TGTGCCAGCAGCGTAGTTCCGCGCCAAAGGCAGTTCTTC. The complete variable domain, with remaining parts taken from reference TRBV9 and TRBJ2-1, reads DSGVTQTPKHLITATGQRVTLRCSPRSGDLSVYWYQQSLDQGLQFLIQYYNGEERAKGNILERFSAQQFPDLHSELNLSSLELGDSALYFCASSVVPRQRQFFGPGTRLTVL.

J is TRBJ1-1 and V is TRBV7-3; 7 positions match TRBD1. Germline V lookup: CDR1 SGHTA, CDR2 FQGTGA. The CDR3 runs 14 residues. V shed 2 bases and J 9 bases; nucleotides not matched to a gene: 9. In nucleotides, the CDR3 is TGTGCCAGCAGCTTATCTCGGGACAGCATGAAAGCTTTCTTT. This codes for CASSLSRDSMKAFF.

This chain uses TRBV19 with TRBJ1-1; 10 bases match TRBD1. The CDR3 has 15 amino acids. V trimming: 3 bases; J trimming: 6 bases; junction bases outside the gene matches: 7. Germline CDR1 and CDR2: LNHDA and SQIVND (reference sequence). CDR3 protein: CASSMPAGTGAEAFF. CDR3 nucleotides: TGTGCCAGTAGTATGCCGGCTGGGACAGGGGCTGAAGCTTTCTTT. The full variable domain, completed using reference TRBV19 and TRBJ1-1, is DGGITQSPKYLFRKEGQNVTLSCEQNLNHDAMYWYRQDPGQGLRLIYYSQIVNDFQKGDIAEGYSVSREKKESFPLTVTSAQKNPTAFYLCASSMPAGTGAEAFFGQGTRLTVV.

The V gene is TRBV7-9, the J gene TRBJ2-7, with 9 bases aligning to TRBD2. V was pared by 4 bases and J by 4 bases, with 11 bases of the junction left unmatched. The CDR3 consists of 16 residues. The germline V gene has CDR1 SEHNR and CDR2 FQNEAQ (reference sequence). The CDR3 here is CASSSRLHSGSYEQYF. CDR3 bases: TGTGCCAGCAGCTCGAGACTCCATAGCGGGAGTTACGAGCAGTACTTC.

This sequence joins TRBV6-4 and TRBJ1-2, with TRBD1 identical over 12 bases. CDR3 length equals 19 residues. Per the germline V gene, CDR1 is MRHNA and CDR2 is SNTAGT. V lost 5 bases, J lost 2 bases, and 15 bases stayed unmatched. This CDR3 is CASSPIRDRGRNRNYGYTF. DNA for the CDR3: TGTGCCAGCAGTCCTATCCGGGACAGGGGGCGCAATAGAAACTATGGCTACACCTTC.